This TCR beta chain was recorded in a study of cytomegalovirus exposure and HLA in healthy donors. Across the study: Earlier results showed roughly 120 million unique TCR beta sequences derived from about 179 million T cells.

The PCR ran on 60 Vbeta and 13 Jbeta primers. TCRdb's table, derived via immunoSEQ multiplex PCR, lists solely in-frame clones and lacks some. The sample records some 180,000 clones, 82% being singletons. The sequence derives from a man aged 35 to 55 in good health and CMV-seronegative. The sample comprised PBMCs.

This chain's CDR3 is CASSFALQMGDEQFF. The CDR3, as DNA: TGTGCCAGCAGCTTCGCTCTACAAATGGGAGACGAGCAGTTCTTC. V is TRBV7-9 and J is TRBJ2-1; D might be TRBD2 (5 bases). Per germline, CDR1 SEHNR and CDR2 FQNEAQ (reference sequence). The ends were cut back, 3 bases at V and 10 bases at J, with 19 bases in the middle. The CDR3 sequence is 15 residues long.